This T cell receptor (beta chain) was identified in a study of T cell responses to AZD1222 COVID-19 vaccine. Study-wide results and limits: Unmutated variant regions are reportedly targeted by nearly half of spike-specific TCRs.

The data were produced by immunoSEQ multiplex PCR, yet TCRdb's version contains in-frame clones alone and is incomplete. In the table there are around 100,000 clones, 91% of which are singletons. Germline CDR1 reads LNHDA; CDR2 reads SQIVND (reference sequence). The CDR3 loop spans 17 amino acids. V was clipped by 5 bases and J by 0 bases, with 17 bases between them. On this clone itself: The antigen is undetermined.

This sequence originates from an adult in good health. Sequencing used peripheral blood, obtained on day 0 of AZD1222 vaccination. The chain combines TRBV19 with TRBJ1-5; possible D gene TRBD1, 5 bases. CDR3 in amino acids: CASSAYGTFYSNQPQHF. CDR3 nucleotides: TGTGCCAGTAGTGCATACGGGACTTTTTATAGCAATCAGCCCCAGCATTTT.